Below are 19 T cell receptor beta chains sequenced from a single sample in a study of response to subunit inactivated influenza vaccine. From the RT-PCR reads, TCRdb called clonotypes with MiXCR, one entry per CDR3 protein. Of around 530,000 distinct CDR3 sequences listed, approximately 17% are singletons. Sequences were derived from CD4+ T cells sorted from PBMCs, sampled roughly 24 months after vaccination. These receptor sequences come from a man aged 50-75 years who received an inactivated influenza vaccine.

This clonotype was detected only a few times. The chain carries TRBV11-2 and TRBJ2-3, with D tentatively TRBD2 (6 bases). The CDR3 runs 18 residues. V lost 0 bases and J 3 bases, leaving 19 bases between the germline ends. The germline V gene encodes CDR1 SGHAT and CDR2 FQNNGV. The CDR3 region is CASSLDQIRDFWTDTQYF. CDR3 sequence (DNA): TGTGCCAGCAGCTTAGACCAGATCAGGGACTTCTGGACAGATACGCAGTATTTT.

This clonotype was counted a few times. The genes are TRBV6-2 or TRBV6-3 and TRBJ2-1; D remains ambiguous. This CDR3 contains 13 residues. CDR1 is MNHEY and CDR2 is SVGEGT in the germline V gene. Deletions cut 7 bases from V and 7 bases from J, with 14 bases between. The CDR3 DNA reads as TGTGCCAGCACCCTAATTGGATTGAATGAGCAGTTCTTC. The encoded protein is CASTLIGLNEQFF.

The sample holds many counts of this clonotype. The chain joins TRBV20-1 to TRBJ2-6, with D hard to call. Germline V gene lookup returns CDR1 DFQATT and CDR2 SNEGSKA (reference sequence). The CDR3 spans 16 residues. V gave up 0 bases and J gave up 0 bases, with 9 bases separating them. The CDR3 region is CSARDPTGSGANVLTF. The CDR3 bases are TGCAGTGCTAGAGATCCTACGGGCTCTGGGGCCAACGTCCTGACTTTC.

This clonotype was observed a few times. This chain uses TRBV6-1 with TRBJ2-7, with a possible D match to TRBD2 (6 bases). Germline CDR1 is MNHNS and CDR2 is SASEGT. The V end lost 3 bases, the J end lost 2 bases, and 11 bases lay between the germline ends. The CDR3 runs 14 residues. CDR3 coding DNA: TGTGCCAGCAGTGACGAGACGGGAGCCTACGAGCAGTACTTC. Amino acid sequence: CASSDETGAYEQYF.

This clonotype was detected only a few times. The chain joins TRBV4-1 to TRBJ2-1, with 9 bases fitting TRBD2. The CDR3 spans 15 residues. After removal of 0 bases from V and 7 bases from J, the junction contained 4 bases not matched to a gene. Germline V gene sequence: CDR1 MGHRA, CDR2 YSYEKL. The DNA of the CDR3 is TGCGCCAGCAGCCAAGATAGCGGGGGTTGGAATGAGCAGTTCTTC. Translated: CASSQDSGGWNEQFF.

The CDR3 DNA sequence: TGTGCCAGCAGCTTGGAAATAGCGGGGTATGGGGAGCTGTTTTTT. Translating gives CASSLEIAGYGELFF. V is TRBV5-5 and J is TRBJ2-2, with 8 bases aligning to TRBD2. This CDR3 is built from 15 residues. Germline CDR1 and CDR2: SGHKS and YYEKEE (reference sequence). The J segment lost 8 bases and the V segment lost 0 bases, leaving 6 bases of the junction unmatched.

The table lists this clonotype with a few counts. The J gene is TRBJ2-1, the V gene TRBV5-1; 8 bases map to TRBD1. Per the germline V gene, CDR1 is SGHRS and CDR2 is YFSETQ. This CDR3 has 15 residues. V gave up 0 bases and J gave up 6 bases; unmatched junction bases: 5. The CDR3 DNA is TGCGCCAGCAGCTTGGGGCATACAGGGGGCAATGAGCAGTTCTTC. It codes for CASSLGHTGGNEQFF.

This clonotype was seen repeatedly, ten times or more. The rearrangement links TRBV7-9 to TRBJ2-3; 9 nucleotides line up with TRBD2. Germline lookup yields CDR1 SEHNR and CDR2 FQNEAQ (reference sequence). V was clipped by 3 bases and J by 1 base; unmatched bases: 2. The CDR3 sequence is 15 residues long. The CDR3 is CASSFIAGGTDTQYF. Written as DNA, the CDR3 is TGTGCCAGCAGCTTCATAGCGGGAGGCACAGATACGCAGTATTTT.

Only a few counts were recorded for this clonotype. The chain is built from TRBV3-1 and TRBJ2-3, with D unclear. This CDR3 contains 14 residues. V shed 6 bases and J shed 5 bases, with 15 bases lying between them. The V gene's germline CDR1 is LGHDT and CDR2 YNNKEL (reference sequence). CDR3 sequence: CASREDRVGDTQYF. In DNA, the CDR3 is TGTGCCAGCAGAGAGGATCGGGTGGGAGATACGCAGTATTTT.

V usage is TRBV6-6 and J usage is TRBJ1-3; 7 bases are a match to TRBD1. V shed 8 bases and J 4 bases; nucleotides not matched to a gene: 5. The germline V gene has CDR1 MNHNY and CDR2 SVGAGI (reference sequence). This CDR3 has 13 amino acids. CDR3 nucleotide sequence: TGTGCCAGCGAACAGGGGAACGGAAACACCATATATTTT. The encoded protein is CASEQGNGNTIYF.

This clonotype was observed many times. The rearrangement joins TRBV5-5 to TRBJ2-5; D is uncertain. There are 13 residues in the CDR3. Per the germline V gene, CDR1 is SGHKS and CDR2 is YYEKEE (reference sequence). The V end was cut by 0 bases, the J end by 2 bases, with 5 bases between. The DNA of the CDR3 is TGTGCCAGCAGCTTGGCTGTACAAGAGACCCAGTACTTC. It yields the protein CASSLAVQETQYF. Complete variable domain (other parts from reference TRBV5-5 and TRBJ2-5): DAGVTQSPTHLIKTRGQQVTLRCSPISGHKSVSWYQQVLGQGPQFIFQYYEKEERGRGNFPDRFSARQFPNYSSELNVNALLLGDSALYLCASSLAVQETQYFGPGTRLLVL.

The chain carries TRBV27 and TRBJ2-7; D is tentatively TRBD1 or TRBD2 (5 bases each). CDR3 length equals 14 residues. V shed 6 bases and J shed 7 bases, with 19 bases lying between them. Germline assignment: CDR1 MNHEY and CDR2 SMNVEV (reference sequence). As DNA, the CDR3 is TGTGCCAGCAGACCACGGGACCGCTTGGGAGAGCAGTACTTC. Its translation: CASRPRDRLGEQYF.

The genes are TRBV3-1 and TRBJ2-1; 9 positions match TRBD2. CDR3 length equals 17 residues. After removal of 1 base from V and 3 bases from J, the junction contained 7 bases not matched to a gene. Germline values: CDR1 LGHDT, CDR2 YNNKEL (reference sequence). The CDR3 reads CASSQVRREGFYNEQFF. The CDR3 region has the DNA TGTGCCAGCAGCCAAGTGAGGCGGGAGGGTTTCTACAATGAGCAGTTCTTC.

This clonotype came up a few times. CDR3 amino acids: CSVTGQGDTDTQYF. The CDR3, as DNA: TGCAGCGTTACAGGACAGGGGGACACAGATACGCAGTATTTT. This chain joins TRBV29-1 and TRBJ2-3; 10 bases are shared with TRBD1. V shed 5 bases, J shed 2 bases, and the junction held 4 bases outside the gene matches. Germline lookup yields CDR1 SQVTM and CDR2 ANQGSEA. The CDR3 has 14 amino acids.

As to this clonotype: One junction end disagrees with the germline gene, perhaps due to a read error. The V gene is TRBV20-1, the J gene TRBJ2-1, with D unclear. Germline-derived CDR1 and CDR2 are DFQATT and SNEGSKA (reference sequence). The CDR3 is 10 residues long. CDR3 sequence: CSARRNGQFF. CDR3 coding DNA: TGCAGTGCTAGGCGCAATGGGCAGTTCTTC.

The chain joins TRBV12-3 or TRBV12-4 to TRBJ2-1, with 13 bases that match TRBD2. CDR3 length: 16 amino acids. Trimming removed 4 bases from V and 2 bases from J; junction bases left unmatched: 2. This CDR3 is CASSSTSGGAYNEQFF. The CDR3 bases are TGTGCCAGCAGTTCTACTAGCGGGGGGGCCTACAATGAGCAGTTCTTC.

This clonotype was found a few times. The chain has TRBV15 and TRBJ2-3; D is ambiguous. The CDR3 spans 14 residues. The V end was cut by 0 bases, the J end by 5 bases, with 9 bases between. Germline values: CDR1 LNHNV, CDR2 YYDKDF (reference sequence). The DNA of the CDR3 is TGTGCCACCAGCAGAGATTATAAAGAAGATACGCAGTATTTT. It translates to CATSRDYKEDTQYF. The full variable domain, rest sourced from reference TRBV15 and TRBJ2-3, is DAMVIQNPRYQVTQFGKPVTLSCSQTLNHNVMYWYQQKSSQAPKLLFHYYDKDFNNEADTPDNFQSRRPNTSFCFLDIRSPGLGDTAMYLCATSRDYKEDTQYFGPGTRLTVL.

There are a few counts of this clonotype. The rearrangement uses TRBV10-3 and TRBJ2-1; TRBD2 matches 13 bases. Germline CDR1 is ENHRY and CDR2 is SYGVKD. Losses at the gene ends were 4 bases for V and 0 bases for J; bases not matched to a gene: 9. The CDR3 sequence is 19 residues long. CDR3 in amino acids: CAISAAGTSGTSSYNEQFF. The CDR3 DNA reads as TGTGCCATCAGTGCAGCCGGGACTAGCGGGACCAGCTCCTACAATGAGCAGTTCTTC.

Many counts were recorded for this clonotype. V and J are TRBV7-3 and TRBJ2-1; 8 bases fit TRBD1. Germline CDR1 is SGHTA and CDR2 is FQGTGA. V lost 3 bases, J lost 8 bases, and 9 bases stayed unmatched. This CDR3 spans 15 amino acids. The CDR3 reads CASSFGAGGSDEQFF. The CDR3 nucleotides read TGTGCCAGCAGCTTCGGGGCAGGGGGCTCCGATGAGCAGTTCTTC.